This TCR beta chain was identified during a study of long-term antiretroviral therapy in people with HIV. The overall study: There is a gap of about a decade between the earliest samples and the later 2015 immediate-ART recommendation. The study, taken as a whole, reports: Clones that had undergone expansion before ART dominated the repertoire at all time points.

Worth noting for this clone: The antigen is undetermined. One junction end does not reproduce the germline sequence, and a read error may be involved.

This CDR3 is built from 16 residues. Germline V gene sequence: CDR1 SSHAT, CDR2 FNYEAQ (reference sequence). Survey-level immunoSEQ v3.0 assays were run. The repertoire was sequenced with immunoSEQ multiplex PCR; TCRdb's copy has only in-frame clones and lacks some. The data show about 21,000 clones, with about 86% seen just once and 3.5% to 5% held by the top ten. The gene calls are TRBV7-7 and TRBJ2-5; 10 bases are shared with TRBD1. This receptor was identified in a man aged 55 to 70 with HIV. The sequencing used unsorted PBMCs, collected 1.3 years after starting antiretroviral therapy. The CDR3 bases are TGTGCTAGCAGCTTAGCGGGGACAGGGGATGGAGAGACCCAGTACTTC. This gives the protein CASSLAGTGDGETQYF.